This T cell receptor beta chain was sequenced for a study of shared clonotypes between healthy human individuals. The repertoire was sequenced with immunoSEQ multiplex PCR; TCRdb's copy has only in-frame clones and lacks some. The sample lists some 1 million clones, around 74% occurring once. This CDR3 has 14 residues. V lost 4 bases to trimming and J lost 3 bases; unmatched junction nucleotides: 4. CDR1 and CDR2 from the germline V gene are MNHNS and SASEGT. The donor cohort consisted entirely of Caucasian adults residing in Nashville, Tennessee. Memory CD4+ cells were the fraction left after CD45RA+ naive selection. This clone was seen once. Its target is unknown. Findings of the study overall: On the whole, naive subsets had larger estimated richness than memory subsets had. All-four-donor shared clonotypes had higher generation probabilities than non-shared clonotypes did.

Material: memory CD4+ T cells sorted from blood. The subset denotes: CD45RA-negative fraction. This clonotype was obtained from a man in his late teens or twenties in good health. The chain couples TRBV6-1 to TRBJ2-7, with 9 bases that match TRBD1. CDR3: CASSAEGQGYEQYF. In DNA, the CDR3 is TGTGCCAGCAGTGCCGAGGGACAGGGCTACGAGCAGTACTTC.